The subject of this entry is one T cell receptor (beta chain). The data stem from a study of shared T cell receptors in the human thymus. CDR3 length: 12 amino acids. The V end lost 7 bases, the J end lost 7 bases, and 12 bases lay between the germline ends. Germline V CDR1 and CDR2: LNHDA, SQIVND (reference sequence). Some clones are missing from TCRdb's copy, which holds only in-frame ones; the method was immunoSEQ multiplex PCR. The sample has approximately 660,000 clones; approximately 88% are singletons. These same data were also listed under a study on human thymus T cells.

Sequencing was carried out using thymocytes. The V gene is TRBV19, the J gene TRBJ2-3; D gene ambiguous. The sequence was obtained from a boy under three years old with a congenital heart defect. The CDR3 spells CASISLTNTQYF. The CDR3 bases are TGTGCCAGTATTAGCCTAACGAATACGCAGTATTTT.